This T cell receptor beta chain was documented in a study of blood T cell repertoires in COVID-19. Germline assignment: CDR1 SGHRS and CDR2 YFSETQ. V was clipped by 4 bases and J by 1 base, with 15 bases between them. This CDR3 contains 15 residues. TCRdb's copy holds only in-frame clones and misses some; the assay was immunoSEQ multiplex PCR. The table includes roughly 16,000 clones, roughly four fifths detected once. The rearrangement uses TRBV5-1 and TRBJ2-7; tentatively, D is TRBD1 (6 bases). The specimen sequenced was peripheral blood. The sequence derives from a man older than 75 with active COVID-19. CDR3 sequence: CASSTTGQNSYEQYF. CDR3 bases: TGCGCCAGCAGCACTACAGGGCAAAATTCCTACGAGCAGTACTTC. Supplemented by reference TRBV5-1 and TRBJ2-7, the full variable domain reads KAGVTQTPRYLIKTRGQQVTLSCSPISGHRSVSWYQQTPGQGLQFLFEYFSETQRNKGNFPGRFSGRQFSNSRSEMNVSTLELGDSALYLCASSTTGQNSYEQYFGPGTRLTVT.